This T cell receptor beta chain is from a study of identical twins. The CDR3 is made up of 14 amino acids. Trimming cost V 5 bases and J 4 bases, with 15 bases left between them. The germline V gene has CDR1 MNHNS and CDR2 SASEGT. In TCRdb, the 5' RACE reads were re-called with MiXCR into one record per CDR3 protein. The sample has 700,000 or so distinct CDR3 sequences; 21% are singletons. These same data were also listed under a study on T cells expressing NK-cell markers. As that report states: From sorted CD3+CD56+NKG2C+, CD3+CD56+NKG2C- and CD3+CD56-NKG2C+ T cells came the TCR beta repertoires. Among CD8+ T cells from over 5 donors, dominant NKG2C+ clonotypes accounted for roughly 1.0-7.0%.

This receptor was taken from a woman aged 18 to 35 in good health. The rearrangement uses TRBV6-1 and TRBJ2-7, with D perhaps given as TRBD1 or TRBD2 (5 bases each). The sequencing sample was made of PBMCs. The CDR3 sequence is CASSLNGADYEQYF. The CDR3 DNA sequence: TGTGCCAGCAGTCTCAACGGGGCCGATTACGAGCAGTACTTC.